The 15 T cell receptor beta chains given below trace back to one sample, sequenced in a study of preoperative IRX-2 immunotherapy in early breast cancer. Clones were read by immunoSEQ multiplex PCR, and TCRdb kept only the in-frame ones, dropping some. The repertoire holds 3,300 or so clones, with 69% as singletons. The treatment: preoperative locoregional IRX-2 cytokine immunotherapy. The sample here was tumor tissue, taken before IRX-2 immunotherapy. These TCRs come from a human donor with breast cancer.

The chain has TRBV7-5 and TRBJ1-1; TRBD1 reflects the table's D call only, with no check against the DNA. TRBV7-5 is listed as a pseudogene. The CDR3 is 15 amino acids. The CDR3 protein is CASSLGDRVNTEAFF. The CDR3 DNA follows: TGTGCCAGCAGCTTGGGCGACAGGGTGAACACTGAAGCTTTCTTT.

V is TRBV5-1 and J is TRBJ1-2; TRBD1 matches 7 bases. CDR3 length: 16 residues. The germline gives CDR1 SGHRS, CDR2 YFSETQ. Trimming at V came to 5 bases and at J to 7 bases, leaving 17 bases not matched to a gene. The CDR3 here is CASSPADRVGRAGYTF. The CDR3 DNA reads TGCGCCAGCAGTCCTGCAGACAGGGTGGGCCGCGCTGGCTACACCTTC.

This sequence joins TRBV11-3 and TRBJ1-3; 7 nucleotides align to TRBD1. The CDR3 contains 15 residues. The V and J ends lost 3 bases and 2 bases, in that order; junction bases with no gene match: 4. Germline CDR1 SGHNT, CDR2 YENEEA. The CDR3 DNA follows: TGTGCCAGCAGCTTGAGACAGGGCGCTGGAAACACCATATATTTT. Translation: CASSLRQGAGNTIYF.

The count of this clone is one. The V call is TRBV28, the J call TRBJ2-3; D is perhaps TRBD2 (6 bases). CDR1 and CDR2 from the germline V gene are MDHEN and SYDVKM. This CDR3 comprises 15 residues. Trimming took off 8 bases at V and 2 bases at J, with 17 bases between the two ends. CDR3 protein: CASPPAGSITDTQYF. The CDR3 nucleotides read TGTGCCAGCCCCCCGGCGGGGTCAATCACAGATACGCAGTATTTT.

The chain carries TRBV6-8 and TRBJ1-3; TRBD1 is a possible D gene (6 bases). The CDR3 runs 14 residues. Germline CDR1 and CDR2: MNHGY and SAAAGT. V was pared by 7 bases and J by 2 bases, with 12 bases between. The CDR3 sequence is CASTGGIPGNTIYF. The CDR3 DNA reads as TGTGCCAGCACGGGGGGCATTCCTGGAAACACCATATATTTT.

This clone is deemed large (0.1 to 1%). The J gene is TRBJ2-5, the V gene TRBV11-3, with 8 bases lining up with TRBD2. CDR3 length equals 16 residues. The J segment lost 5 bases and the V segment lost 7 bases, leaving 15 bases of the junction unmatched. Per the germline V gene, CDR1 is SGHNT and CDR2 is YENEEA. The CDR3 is CASTAAPAGGGETQYF. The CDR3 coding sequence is TGTGCCAGCACCGCAGCCCCGGCGGGGGGCGGGGAGACCCAGTACTTC.

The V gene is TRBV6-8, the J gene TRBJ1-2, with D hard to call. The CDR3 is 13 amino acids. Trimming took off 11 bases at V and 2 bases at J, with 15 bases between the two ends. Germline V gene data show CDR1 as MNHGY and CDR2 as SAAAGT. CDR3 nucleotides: TGTGCCGCGGTGCCCCTACTCAACTATGGCTACACCTTC. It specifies CAAVPLLNYGYTF.

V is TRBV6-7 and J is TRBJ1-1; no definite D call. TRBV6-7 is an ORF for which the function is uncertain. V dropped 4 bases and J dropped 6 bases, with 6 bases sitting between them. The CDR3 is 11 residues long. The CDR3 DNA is TGTGCCAGCAGTTTATATTCTGAAGCTTTCTTT. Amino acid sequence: CASSLYSEAFF.

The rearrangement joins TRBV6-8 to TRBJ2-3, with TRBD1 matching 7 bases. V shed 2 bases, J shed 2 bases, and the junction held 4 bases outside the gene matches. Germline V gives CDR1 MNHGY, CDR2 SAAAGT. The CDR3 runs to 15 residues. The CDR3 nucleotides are TGTGCCAGCAGTTACGGACAGGCCTCCACAGATACGCAGTATTTT. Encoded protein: CASSYGQASTDTQYF.

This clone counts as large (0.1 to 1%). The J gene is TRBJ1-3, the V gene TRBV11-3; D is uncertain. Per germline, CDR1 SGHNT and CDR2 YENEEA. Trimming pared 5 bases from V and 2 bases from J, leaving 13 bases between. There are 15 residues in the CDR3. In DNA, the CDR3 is TGTGCCAGCAGCCAAGGTCCGGGGACTGGAAACACCATATATTTT. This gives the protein CASSQGPGTGNTIYF.

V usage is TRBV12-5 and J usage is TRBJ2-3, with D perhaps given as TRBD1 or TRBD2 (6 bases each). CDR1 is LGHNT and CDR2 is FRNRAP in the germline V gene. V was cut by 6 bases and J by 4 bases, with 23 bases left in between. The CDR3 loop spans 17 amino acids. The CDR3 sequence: CASGTTGWGRGADTQYF. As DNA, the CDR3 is TGTGCTAGTGGAACCACCGGTTGGGGGCGCGGGGCAGATACGCAGTATTTT.

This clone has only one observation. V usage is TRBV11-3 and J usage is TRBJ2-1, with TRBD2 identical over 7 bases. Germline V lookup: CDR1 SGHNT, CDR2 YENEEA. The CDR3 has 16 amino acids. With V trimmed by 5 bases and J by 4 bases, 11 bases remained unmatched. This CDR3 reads CASSPSRRGTYNEQFF. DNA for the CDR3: TGTGCCAGCAGCCCTAGCCGGCGGGGGACTTACAATGAGCAGTTCTTC.

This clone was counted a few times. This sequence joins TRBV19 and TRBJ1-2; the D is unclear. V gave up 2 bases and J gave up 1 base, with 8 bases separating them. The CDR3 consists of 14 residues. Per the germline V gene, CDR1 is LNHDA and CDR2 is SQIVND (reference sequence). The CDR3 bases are TGTGCCAGTAGTATACAAGGCGGTAACTATGGCTACACCTTC. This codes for CASSIQGGNYGYTF.

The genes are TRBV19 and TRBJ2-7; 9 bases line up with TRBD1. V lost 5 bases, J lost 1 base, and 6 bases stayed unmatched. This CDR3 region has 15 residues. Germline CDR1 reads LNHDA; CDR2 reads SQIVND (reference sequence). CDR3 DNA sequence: TGTGCCAGTAGTGGTACCGGGACAGGGTCCTACGAGCAGTACTTC. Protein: CASSGTGTGSYEQYF.

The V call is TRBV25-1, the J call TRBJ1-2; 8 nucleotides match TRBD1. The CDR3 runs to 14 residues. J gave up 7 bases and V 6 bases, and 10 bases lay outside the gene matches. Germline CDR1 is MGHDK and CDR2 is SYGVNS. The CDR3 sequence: CASSGRTGWVGYTF. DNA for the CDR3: TGTGCCAGCAGCGGAAGGACAGGGTGGGTTGGCTACACCTTC.